This T cell receptor beta chain emerged from a study of beta chain features in type 1 diabetes. cDNA synthesis used the whole RNA isolate, giving expressed TCRB sequences. Assay used: immunoSEQ multiplex PCR; TCRdb lists only in-frame clones, some missing. The sample includes 130,000 to 150,000 clones, 9.2% seen only once; the top ten take about 0.68%. The V gene's germline CDR1 is MDHEN and CDR2 SYDVKM. The CDR3 covers 15 residues. Trimming pared 6 bases from V and 2 bases from J, leaving 14 bases between. A few counts support this clone. The sequenced sample was central memory CD4+ T cells from blood. The sequence came from a man aged 18-30 years in good health. V usage is TRBV28 and J usage is TRBJ1-3; possible D gene TRBD1, 5 bases. CDR3 nucleotide sequence: TGTGCCAGCAGATCGGTCGGAGGGGCTGGAAACACCATATATTTT. Protein: CASRSVGGAGNTIYF. Using reference TRBV28 and TRBJ1-3 for the parts outside the CDR3, the full variable domain is DVKVTQSSRYLVKRTGEKVFLECVQDMDHENMFWYRQDPGLGLRLIYFSYDVKMKEKGDIPEGYSVSREKKERFSLILESASTNQTSMYLCASRSVGGAGNTIYFGEGSWLTVV.